These 30 T cell receptor beta chains were all obtained from the same sample, sequenced in a study of blood T cell repertoires in COVID-19. The protocol was immunoSEQ multiplex PCR, while the TCRdb copy is restricted to in-frame clones and leaves out a portion. The sample lists tens of thousands of clones, more than 80% seen once, with just over 5% in the top ten. Sequences were obtained from peripheral blood. These receptors all stem from a man older than 75 with acute or convalescent COVID-19.

The chain uses TRBV6-5 and TRBJ2-5; 10 nucleotides line up with TRBD1. The CDR3 length is 12 residues. With 10 bases clipped from V and 7 bases from J, the junction kept 6 bases outside the gene matches. Germline V lookup: CDR1 MNHEY, CDR2 SVGAGI. The CDR3: CATRDRGGTQYF. The CDR3 DNA sequence: TGTGCCACCCGGGACAGGGGTGGGACCCAGTACTTC.

V is TRBV5-1 and J is TRBJ2-3, with 9 nucleotides matching TRBD2. There are 14 residues in the CDR3. The V gene end was trimmed by 6 bases and the J gene end by 4 bases; junction bases not matched to a gene: 6. CDR1 SGHRS and CDR2 YFSETQ come from the germline V gene. CDR3 in amino acids: CASNPSGDSDTQYF. In DNA, the CDR3 is TGCGCCAGCAACCCTAGCGGGGACTCAGATACGCAGTATTTT.

This chain connects TRBV11-3 to TRBJ1-1; D is unresolved. The CDR3 length is 13 residues. V gave up 3 bases and J gave up 1 base, with 6 bases separating them. The germline V gene encodes CDR1 SGHNT and CDR2 YENEEA. The CDR3 region has the DNA TGTGCCAGCAGCTTGGCGGGGAACACTGAAGCTTTCTTT. Residues: CASSLAGNTEAFF.

V and J are TRBV7-9 and TRBJ1-2; 10 positions agree with TRBD1. This CDR3 comprises 14 residues. Trimming cost V 4 bases and J 1 base; bases outside gene matches: 0. Germline CDR1 and CDR2: SEHNR and FQNEAQ (reference sequence). CDR3 amino acids: CASSWTGGNYGYTF. In nucleotides, the CDR3 is TGTGCCAGCAGCTGGACAGGGGGTAACTATGGCTACACCTTC.

The chain uses TRBV7-9 and TRBJ2-2; 12 nucleotides line up with TRBD2. Trimming at V came to 3 bases and at J to 6 bases, leaving 2 bases not matched to a gene. The CDR3 runs 15 residues. CDR1 and CDR2 from the germline V gene are SEHNR and FQNEAQ (reference sequence). This CDR3 is CASSLTSGSSGELFF. The CDR3 DNA sequence: TGTGCCAGCAGCTTGACTAGCGGGAGTTCCGGGGAGCTGTTTTTT.

The J gene is TRBJ2-2, the V gene TRBV6-6, with D possibly being TRBD1 (8 bases). Trimming shortened V by 2 bases and J by 5 bases, and 12 bases separated the two germline ends. Per the germline V gene, CDR1 is MNHNY and CDR2 is SVGAGI (reference sequence). The CDR3 totals 15 residues. In DNA, the CDR3 is TGTGCCAGCAGTTACCCACAGGGGGGGACCGGGGAGCTGTTTTTT. Its protein is CASSYPQGGTGELFF.

This chain uses TRBV7-9 with TRBJ2-2, with D perhaps TRBD1 (5 bases). This CDR3 comprises 14 residues. V was cut by 1 base and J by 5 bases, with 8 bases left in between. Germline CDR1 and CDR2: SEHNR and FQNEAQ (reference sequence). CDR3 in amino acids: CASSLGTQTGELFF. CDR3 DNA: TGTGCCAGCAGCTTAGGGACACAGACCGGGGAGCTGTTTTTT.

The V and J genes are TRBV3-1 (or the pseudogene TRBV3-2) and TRBJ1-2; perhaps TRBD1 as D (6 bases). The CDR3 is 14 residues long. V shed 1 base and J shed 0 bases, with 6 bases lying between them. Germline V gene data show CDR1 as LGHDT and CDR2 as YNNKEL (reference sequence). Here the CDR3 reads CASSQGTANYGYTF. In nucleotides, the CDR3 is TGTGCCAGCAGCCAAGGGACAGCTAACTATGGCTACACCTTC.

The rearrangement uses TRBV19 and TRBJ2-3; 7 bases align to TRBD2. Germline CDR1 LNHDA, CDR2 SQIVND (reference sequence). V shed 6 bases and J 6 bases; nucleotides not matched to a gene: 9. This CDR3 comprises 14 residues. The CDR3, as DNA: TGTGCCAGTAGAGTTGTGGGGGAGGGGGATACGCAGTATTTT. Amino acids: CASRVVGEGDTQYF.

V and J are TRBV21-1 and TRBJ1-2; the table's D gene call, TRBD1, was not cross checked with the DNA. TRBV21-1 is classified as a pseudogene. The CDR3 has 13 amino acids. CDR3 in DNA: TGTGCCAGCAGCAAGGGGCAGGATTTTGGCTACACCTTC. Protein: CASSKGQDFGYTF.

The J gene is TRBJ2-7, the V gene TRBV30, with TRBD1 matching 9 bases. Germline V gene lookup returns CDR1 GTSNPN and CDR2 SVGIG (reference sequence). CDR3 length equals 14 residues. The V and J ends lost 2 bases and 2 bases, in that order; junction bases with no gene match: 4. CDR3 in DNA: TGTGCCTGGAGTAGGGACAGGGCCACCTACGAGCAGTACTTC. This codes for CAWSRDRATYEQYF. Supplemented by reference TRBV30 and TRBJ2-7, the full variable domain reads SQTIHQWPATLVQPVGSPLSLECTVEGTSNPNLYWYRQAAGRGLQLLFYSVGIGQISSEVPQNLSASRPQDRQFILSSKKLLLSDSGFYLCAWSRDRATYEQYFGPGTRLTVT.

CDR3 sequence (DNA): TGTGCCAGCAGCTCCCGTAGCGGGACAGGGATTAGAAATGAGCAGTTCTTC. Encoded protein: CASSSRSGTGIRNEQFF. The V call is TRBV5-5, the J call TRBJ2-1; the D gene is possibly TRBD1 (9 bases). Germline-derived CDR1 and CDR2 are SGHKS and YYEKEE (reference sequence). The length of the CDR3 is 17 residues. V gave up 3 bases and J gave up 7 bases, with 23 bases separating them.

The chain combines TRBV27 with TRBJ2-7, with a weak D call TRBD2 (7 bases). V lost 5 bases and J 3 bases, leaving 14 bases between the germline ends. This CDR3 region has 14 residues. Germline V gene sequence: CDR1 MNHEY, CDR2 SMNVEV (reference sequence). CDR3 loop: CASSVGGLLYEQYF. CDR3 bases: TGTGCCAGCAGTGTGGGGGGGCTTCTCTACGAGCAGTACTTC.

The chain carries TRBV27 and TRBJ1-3, with D tentatively TRBD1 (6 bases). The V end was cut by 5 bases, the J end by 4 bases, with 24 bases between. This CDR3 region has 18 residues. Germline CDR1 is MNHEY and CDR2 is SMNVEV (reference sequence). Here the CDR3 DNA reads TGTGCCAGCAGTCCGGGACAAGTTAACAGGATGAGCGGAAACACCATATATTTT. Translating it yields CASSPGQVNRMSGNTIYF.

This clone qualifies as medium-sized (0.01 to 0.1%). The chain has TRBV28 and TRBJ1-6, with 10 bases identical to TRBD1. V dropped 8 bases and J dropped 4; count of bases not matched to a gene: 14. Germline assignment: CDR1 MDHEN and CDR2 SYDVKM. The CDR3 is 18 amino acids. CDR3: CASQPNPGQGFYNSPLHF. In nucleotides, the CDR3 is TGTGCCAGCCAACCCAATCCGGGACAGGGGTTTTATAATTCACCCCTCCACTTT.

This clone was found once. The chain recombines TRBV5-6 with TRBJ1-2, with D tentatively TRBD1 (6 bases). In germline, CDR1 is SGHDT, CDR2 YYEEEE. The CDR3 sequence is 16 residues long. Trimming took off 2 bases at V and 3 bases at J, with 17 bases between the two ends. The CDR3 nucleotides are TGTGCCAGCAGCTTTATTGGGCAGGGGTATCACTATGGCTACACCTTC. Translation: CASSFIGQGYHYGYTF.

This clone was seen only a few times. J is TRBJ2-1 and V is TRBV5-1; tentatively, D is TRBD2 (5 bases). Trimming took 3 bases from V and 3 from J, leaving 7 bases between them. Germline assignment: CDR1 SGHRS and CDR2 YFSETQ. The CDR3 length is 13 residues. CDR3 protein: CASSSDFYNEQFF. DNA for the CDR3: TGCGCCAGCAGCTCGGACTTCTACAATGAGCAGTTCTTC.

The chain carries TRBV7-8 and TRBJ2-1; 8 bases line up with TRBD1. Trimming cost V 3 bases and J 1 base; bases outside gene matches: 5. In germline, CDR1 is SGHVS, CDR2 FQNEAQ. This CDR3 comprises 16 residues. CDR3 DNA sequence: TGTGCCAGCAGCTTCTCACAGGGGGGATCCTACAATGAGCAGTTCTTC. Protein: CASSFSQGGSYNEQFF.

The V call is TRBV7-2, the J call TRBJ2-1, with D perhaps matching TRBD2 (6 bases). V was trimmed by 1 base and J by 3 bases, leaving 22 bases between them. The CDR3 totals 19 residues. CDR1 and CDR2 (germline): SGHTA, FQGNSA. The CDR3 DNA is TGTGCCAGCAGCTTAGAGAAGGGAGGCCCGAACACTTACTACAATGAGCAGTTCTTC. It is translated as CASSLEKGGPNTYYNEQFF. Using reference TRBV7-2 and TRBJ2-1 for the parts outside the CDR3, the full variable domain is GAGVSQSPSNKVTEKGKDVELRCDPISGHTALYWYRQSLGQGLEFLIYFQGNSAPDKSGLPSDRFSAERTGGSVSTLTIQRTQQEDSAVYLCASSLEKGGPNTYYNEQFFGPGTRLTVL.

This clone was seen once. The chain is built from TRBV19 and TRBJ2-1, with TRBD1 as a possible D gene (6 bases). The ends were cut back, 4 bases at V and 10 bases at J, with 14 bases in the middle. The germline CDR1 and CDR2 sequences are LNHDA and SQIVND (reference sequence). The CDR3 loop spans 13 amino acids. The CDR3 reads CASSTQQGGEQFF. CDR3 in DNA: TGTGCCAGTAGTACACAACAGGGCGGGGAGCAGTTCTTC.

The chain employs TRBV28 and TRBJ2-1; TRBD2 matches at 8 bases. Trimming removed 5 bases from V and 3 bases from J; junction bases left unmatched: 9. The CDR3 extends over 16 amino acids. Germline CDR1 reads MDHEN; CDR2 reads SYDVKM. As DNA, the CDR3 is TGTGCCAGCAGTATCCCCATAGCGGGGAACTACAATGAGCAGTTCTTC. It translates to CASSIPIAGNYNEQFF.

This rearrangement joins TRBV7-9 to TRBJ2-5; tentatively, D is TRBD2 (5 bases). Deletions cut 2 bases from V and 4 bases from J, with 14 bases between. This CDR3 is built from 15 residues. Germline assignment: CDR1 SEHNR and CDR2 FQNEAQ (reference sequence). The CDR3 region is CASSLLLGSGETQYF. CDR3 in DNA: TGTGCCAGCAGCTTACTCTTGGGGAGCGGAGAGACCCAGTACTTC.

The gene calls are TRBV28 and TRBJ1-5; 9 nucleotides agree with TRBD1. Germline CDR1 is MDHEN and CDR2 is SYDVKM. The CDR3 contains 15 residues. Unmatched junction bases numbered 6, after V lost 5 bases and J lost 4 bases. This CDR3 is CASSVRTGANQPQHF. CDR3 nucleotides: TGTGCCAGCAGTGTCAGGACAGGGGCAAATCAGCCCCAGCATTTT.

The genes are TRBV7-9 and TRBJ1-6; D remains unclear. The CDR3 length is 16 residues. The germline V and J ends were trimmed by 3 bases and 6 bases, with 15 bases remaining between them. Germline V gene lookup returns CDR1 SEHNR and CDR2 FQNEAQ (reference sequence). The CDR3, as DNA: TGTGCCAGCAGCTTTTCTCGGAGAGAGCCTAATTCACCCCTCCACTTT. Its protein is CASSFSRREPNSPLHF.

This sequence joins TRBV9 and TRBJ2-2; D not resolved. The germline CDR1 and CDR2 sequences are SGDLS and YYNGEE. V lost 4 bases to trimming and J lost 7 bases, with 17 bases between them. The CDR3 runs 15 residues. CDR3: CASSPLLGTVGELFF. The CDR3 DNA follows: TGTGCCAGCAGCCCATTACTCGGAACAGTCGGGGAGCTGTTTTTT.

The chain recombines TRBV7-9 with TRBJ2-1; TRBD2 is a possible D gene (5 bases). Trimming pared 4 bases from V and 3 bases from J, leaving 10 bases between. The CDR3 covers 14 residues. CDR1 SEHNR and CDR2 FQNEAQ come from the germline V gene (reference sequence). The CDR3 nucleotides read TGTGCCAGCAGCTCCAACGGGGTCTACAATGAGCAGTTCTTC. It translates to CASSSNGVYNEQFF.

The rearrangement joins TRBV7-2 to TRBJ1-1; unclear D gene. Germline CDR1 SGHTA, CDR2 FQGNSA. V lost 1 base to trimming and J lost 8 bases, with 8 bases between them. The CDR3 length is 12 residues. This chain's CDR3 is CASSLVGLEAFF. The CDR3 nucleotides read TGTGCCAGCAGCTTAGTCGGTTTGGAAGCTTTCTTT.

The V gene is TRBV5-1, the J gene TRBJ1-2; maybe TRBD1 (6 bases). This CDR3 is built from 14 residues. The germline V gene has CDR1 SGHRS and CDR2 YFSETQ. Deletions cut 4 bases from V and 6 bases from J, with 16 bases between. The CDR3 is CASSPQGQEDGYTF. For the CDR3, the DNA is TGCGCCAGCAGCCCACAGGGTCAGGAGGATGGCTACACCTTC.

The chain joins TRBV2 to TRBJ2-4, with 10 nucleotides matching TRBD1. V dropped 3 bases and J dropped 6; count of bases not matched to a gene: 2. Germline values: CDR1 SNHLY, CDR2 FYNNEI. CDR3 length: 14 amino acids. The CDR3 DNA reads as TGTGCCAGCAGTGAGAGACAGGGGGCAAACATTCAGTACTTC. It specifies CASSERQGANIQYF.

The rearrangement joins TRBV7-2 to TRBJ1-3; 7 bases are shared with TRBD1. The V gene end was trimmed by 6 bases and the J gene end by 1 base; junction bases not matched to a gene: 6. The CDR3 length is 15 residues. Germline loops: CDR1 SGHTA, CDR2 FQGNSA. The CDR3 here is CASRQTGRSGNTIYF. For the CDR3, the DNA is TGTGCCAGCAGGCAGACAGGGAGGTCTGGAAACACCATATATTTT.